This T cell receptor beta chain was captured by sequencing in a study of OX40 agonist ivuxolimab in advanced cancers. About the study: Patients receiving dose escalation had hepatocellular carcinoma, melanoma, renal cell or head and neck cancer.

CDR3 length: 15 amino acids. V gave up 5 bases and J gave up 0 bases, with 12 bases separating them. From germline, CDR1 is SGHTA and CDR2 FQGTGA. The repertoire was sequenced with immunoSEQ multiplex PCR; TCRdb's copy has only in-frame clones and lacks some. The table shows tens of thousands of clones, with around 93% occurring only once. This sequence was found in an adult with an advanced solid tumor such as melanoma, head and neck, liver or kidney cancer. The gene calls are TRBV7-3 and TRBJ2-3; the D call may be TRBD1 or TRBD2 (5 bases each). Sequencing was performed on CD4+ or CD8+ T cells sorted from blood, taken in a trial of the OX40 agonist ivuxolimab. The CDR3 nucleotides read TGTGCCAGCAGCCCTGGGACGGCCAGCACAGATACGCAGTATTTT. This encodes CASSPGTASTDTQYF.